The 10 T cell receptor beta chains given below trace back to one sample, sequenced in a study of blood T cell repertoires in COVID-19. Sequencing was performed with immunoSEQ multiplex PCR; in TCRdb, only in-frame clones are kept and a portion is missing. The sample includes 90,000 to 120,000 clones, over 85% of them seen just once. Specimen: peripheral blood. The receptors here all came from a man in his 70s with acute or convalescent COVID-19.

The chain combines TRBV10-2 with TRBJ2-3; 9 nucleotides match TRBD2. Germline trimming cut 7 bases from V and 1 base from J; bases unmatched to any gene: 3. CDR1 and CDR2 (germline): WSHSY, SAAADI. This CDR3 is built from 14 residues. CDR3 sequence (DNA): TGCGCCAGCATGGAGCGGGGGGGCACAGATACGCAGTATTTT. The encoded protein is CASMERGGTDTQYF.

This clone is a singleton in its sample. V is TRBV27 and J is TRBJ2-5; 8 bases fit TRBD2. The DNA end is a closer match to TRBJ2-7, so the J assignment may be wrong. The CDR3 is 14 residues long. The germline V gene encodes CDR1 MNHEY and CDR2 SMNVEV (reference sequence). CDR3 loop: CASSSSGREYEQYF. For the CDR3, the DNA is TGTGCCAGCAGTTCCAGCGGGAGAGAATACGAGCAGTACTTC.

This chain links TRBV2 with TRBJ2-7, with 8 positions matching TRBD2. Germline CDR1 is SNHLY and CDR2 is FYNNEI. The junction had 17 bases not matched to a gene; V was cut back by 8 bases and J by 5 bases. The CDR3 loop spans 16 amino acids. CDR3 DNA sequence: TGTGCCAGCTTACTATCTAAATTAGCGGGATCCCACGAGCAGTACTTC. The encoded protein is CASLLSKLAGSHEQYF.

The chain has TRBV28 and TRBJ2-7, with TRBD2 identical over 7 bases. The CDR3 has 13 amino acids. After removal of 3 bases from V and 3 bases from J, the junction contained 2 bases not matched to a gene. The germline V gene encodes CDR1 MDHEN and CDR2 SYDVKM. The CDR3 DNA sequence: TGTGCCAGCAGTTTGACGGGAGGCTACGAGCAGTACTTC. It is translated as CASSLTGGYEQYF.

The gene calls are TRBV23-1 and TRBJ2-3, with a weak D call TRBD1 (6 bases). TRBV23-1 is recorded as an ORF, its role being uncertain. There are 15 residues in the CDR3. Trimming left V 0 bases short and J 4 bases short, with 11 bases between. This chain's CDR3 is CASSQSNRVADTQYF. The CDR3 region has the DNA TGCGCCAGCAGTCAATCTAACAGGGTCGCAGATACGCAGTATTTT.

The chain combines TRBV7-2 with TRBJ2-2; the match to TRBD2 covers 8 bases. This CDR3 region has 16 residues. Germline V gives CDR1 SGHTA, CDR2 FQGNSA. V shed 5 bases, J shed 4 bases, and the junction held 9 bases outside the gene matches. The CDR3 coding sequence is TGTGCCAGCAGCCGCCGGGGGGGAGGGGCCACCGGGGAGCTGTTTTTT. As protein: CASSRRGGGATGELFF.

The rearrangement joins TRBV4-1 to TRBJ2-7; 9 bases line up with TRBD1. The junction had 1 base not matched to a gene; V was cut back by 1 base and J by 0 bases. The CDR3 runs to 15 residues. Germline assignment: CDR1 MGHRA and CDR2 YSYEKL. This CDR3 is CASSQGQGGSYEQYF. CDR3 in DNA: TGCGCCAGCAGCCAAGGACAGGGGGGCTCCTACGAGCAGTACTTC.

This chain joins TRBV7-9 and TRBJ1-4; no clear D. From germline, CDR1 is SEHNR and CDR2 FQNEAQ (reference sequence). The CDR3 sequence is 15 residues long. Trimming cost V 0 bases and J 8 bases, with 13 bases left between them. The CDR3: CASSLAYLTGEKLFF. CDR3 DNA: TGTGCCAGCAGCTTAGCGTACCTTACGGGGGAAAAACTGTTTTTT. The whole variable domain, remainder taken from reference TRBV7-9 and TRBJ1-4, is DTGVSQNPRHKITKRGQNVTFRCDPISEHNRLYWYRQTLGQGPEFLTYFQNEAQLEKSRLLSDRFSAERPKGSFSTLEIQRTEQGDSAMYLCASSLAYLTGEKLFFGSGTQLSVL.

V gene TRBV27 combines with J gene TRBJ2-3; 9 bases fit TRBD2. Germline-derived CDR1 and CDR2 are MNHEY and SMNVEV (reference sequence). V shed 8 bases, J shed 2 bases, and the junction held 14 bases outside the gene matches. The CDR3 has 17 amino acids. CDR3 sequence reads: CASPQGLLAGSTDTQYF. In DNA, the CDR3 is TGTGCCAGCCCCCAAGGTTTACTAGCGGGTTCCACAGATACGCAGTATTTT.

The chain employs TRBV2 and TRBJ2-7, with D uncertain. The CDR3 has 15 amino acids. Trimming cost V 4 bases and J 0 bases, with 13 bases left between them. CDR1 and CDR2 (germline): SNHLY, FYNNEI. CDR3 residues: CASSVGVLLSYEQYF. CDR3 nucleotides: TGTGCCAGCAGTGTTGGAGTTCTACTCTCCTACGAGCAGTACTTC. The full variable domain, in which reference TRBV2 and TRBJ2-7 provide the parts outside the CDR3, is EPEVTQTPSHQVTQMGQEVILRCVPISNHLYFYWYRQILGQKVEFLVSFYNNEISEKSEIFDDQFSVERPDGSNFTLKIRSTKLEDSAMYFCASSVGVLLSYEQYFGPGTRLTVT.